Shown below are 32 T cell receptor beta chains from a single sample sequenced in a study of sequential checkpoint blockade in melanoma. Stated treatment: randomized to nivolumab then ipilimumab (arm A) or the reverse (arm B). Generated by immunoSEQ multiplex PCR, the TCRdb table keeps only in-frame clones and is missing some. The sample lists 8,000 to 8,500 clones; roughly three fifths were seen once. The source material was CD8+ T cells sorted from blood (inferred from file names), sampled from a patient given nivolumab and ipilimumab in sequence. The receptor set was obtained from a human donor with melanoma.

The table lists this clone with a few counts. The chain employs TRBV5-4 and TRBJ2-7; TRBD1 is a possible D gene (6 bases). Germline values: CDR1 SGHNT, CDR2 YYREEE (reference sequence). The CDR3 has 15 amino acids. The V gene lost 4 bases and the J gene lost 3 bases, with 17 bases spanning the gap. The CDR3 loop reads CASSVTGTLNYEQYF. The CDR3 region has the DNA TGTGCCAGCAGCGTAACCGGGACACTCAACTACGAGCAGTACTTC.

The chain has TRBV29-1 and TRBJ1-2; D gene ambiguous. The CDR3 spans 11 residues. Trimming took off 4 bases at V and 3 bases at J, with 6 bases between the two ends. Germline CDR1 is SQVTM and CDR2 is ANQGSEA. The CDR3 nucleotides are TGCAGCGTTGTCACAGACTATGGCTACACCTTC. The encoded protein is CSVVTDYGYTF.

The table lists this clone with a few counts. This sequence joins TRBV19 and TRBJ2-7, with D possibly TRBD2 on 6 matching bases. The CDR3 consists of 13 residues. The germline CDR1 and CDR2 sequences are LNHDA and SQIVND (reference sequence). V dropped 3 bases and J dropped 3 bases, with 9 bases sitting between them. Written as DNA, the CDR3 is TGTGCCAGTAGTATGGGCGGGAACTACGAGCAGTACTTC. Translating it yields CASSMGGNYEQYF.

CDR3 in amino acids: CASSLGGYEQYF. CDR3 coding DNA: TGTGCCAGCAGCTTAGGAGGTTACGAGCAGTACTTC. The rearrangement uses TRBV5-6 and TRBJ2-7; a possible D gene is TRBD2 (5 bases). Germline V CDR1 and CDR2: SGHDT, YYEEEE. V was pared by 2 bases and J by 4 bases, with 7 bases between. The CDR3 length is 12 residues.

This rearrangement joins TRBV5-8 to TRBJ1-2; D not certain. The CDR3 has 14 amino acids. Deletions cut 0 bases from V and 6 bases from J, with 12 bases between. The germline V gene has CDR1 SGHTS and CDR2 YDEGEE. CDR3 nucleotides: TGTGCCAGCAGCTTGGCCACAGCCCTCCATGGCTACACCTTC. This encodes CASSLATALHGYTF. Based on the CDR3 plus reference TRBV5-8 and TRBJ1-2, the full variable domain is EAGVTQSPTHLIKTRGQQATLRCSPISGHTSVYWYQQALGLGLQFLLWYDEGEERNRGNFPPRFSGRQFPNYSSELNVNALELEDSALYLCASSLATALHGYTFGSGTRLTVV.

This chain joins TRBV11-2 and TRBJ1-1, with D tentatively TRBD1 (6 bases). This CDR3 has 13 residues. Trimming took 4 bases from V and 4 from J, leaving 10 bases between them. In germline, CDR1 is SGHAT, CDR2 FQNNGV. As DNA, the CDR3 is TGTGCCAGCAGCTGGGAACAGGGCACTGAAGCTTTCTTT. Encoded protein: CASSWEQGTEAFF.

This chain uses TRBV7-9 with TRBJ2-1; maybe TRBD1 (5 bases). CDR1 is SEHNR and CDR2 is FQNEAQ in the germline V gene (reference sequence). This CDR3 is 16 amino acids long. Trimming cost V 6 bases and J 7 bases, with 22 bases left between them. The CDR3 reads CASSITQGRGRNEQFF. The CDR3 bases are TGTGCCAGCAGTATTACCCAGGGAAGGGGTCGGAATGAGCAGTTCTTC.

J is TRBJ1-1 and V is TRBV4-1; tentative D call: TRBD1 (6 bases). The CDR3 sequence is 15 residues long. V lost 1 base to trimming and J lost 4 bases, with 13 bases between them. Germline loops: CDR1 MGHRA, CDR2 YSYEKL. CDR3 in DNA: TGCGCCAGCAGCCAAGCGTTCAGGGGTTTCACTGAAGCTTTCTTT. As protein: CASSQAFRGFTEAFF.

The chain is built from TRBV7-8 and TRBJ2-7; TRBD1 matches 7 bases. This CDR3 spans 13 amino acids. Germline-derived CDR1 and CDR2 are SGHVS and FQNEAQ. The V and J ends lost 4 bases and 4 bases, in that order; junction bases with no gene match: 4. CDR3 in amino acids: CASSSDREYEQYF. The CDR3, as DNA: TGTGCCAGCAGCTCCGACAGGGAGTACGAGCAGTACTTC.

The chain is built from TRBV6-1 and TRBJ2-7; 10 nucleotides match TRBD1. CDR1 is MNHNS, CDR2 SASEGT, per germline. After removal of 6 bases from V and 2 bases from J, the junction contained 4 bases not matched to a gene. The CDR3 runs to 14 residues. CDR3 coding DNA: TGTGCCAGCAGGGGAGGACAGGGGGCCTACGAGCAGTACTTC. This encodes CASRGGQGAYEQYF.

Of note for this clone: One end of the junction varies from germline; a read error may be responsible. Other nucleotide sequences in the sample specify the same CDR3. V gene TRBV4-1 combines with J gene TRBJ2-7, with D possibly TRBD1 on 6 matching bases. The germline gives CDR1 MGHRA, CDR2 YSYEKL. The CDR3 sequence is 16 residues long. CDR3 amino acids: CASSQVAGTRTYEQYF. The CDR3 region has the DNA TGCGCCAGCAGTCAAGTCGCCGGGACAAGAACCTACGAGCAGTACTTC.

The V and J genes are TRBV27 and TRBJ1-1, with D perhaps TRBD1 (6 bases). CDR1 is MNHEY and CDR2 is SMNVEV in the germline V gene (reference sequence). Deletions cut 3 bases from V and 6 bases from J, with 11 bases between. The CDR3 totals 13 residues. CDR3 nucleotide sequence: TGTGCCAGCAGTTTTTTCAGGGGCGCTGAAGCTTTCTTT. Translating gives CASSFFRGAEAFF.

This clone was seen a handful of times. The rearrangement uses TRBV5-6 and TRBJ1-5; 7 positions agree with TRBD1. Germline assignment: CDR1 SGHDT and CDR2 YYEEEE. V shed 4 bases, J shed 3 bases, and the junction held 16 bases outside the gene matches. This CDR3 is 18 amino acids long. CDR3: CASSTPTGWRDNNQPQHF. The DNA for the CDR3 is TGTGCCAGCAGCACTCCGACAGGGTGGAGGGATAACAATCAGCCCCAGCATTTT.

This chain links TRBV6-1 with TRBJ1-5, with D perhaps TRBD1 (6 bases). The germline CDR1 and CDR2 sequences are MNHNS and SASEGT. Deletions cut 1 base from V and 6 bases from J, with 10 bases between. This CDR3 has 14 residues. The CDR3 bases are TGTGCCAGCAGTGAAGGGACAGAACCTCAGCCCCAGCATTTT. Residues: CASSEGTEPQPQHF.

The J gene is TRBJ1-5, the V gene TRBV25-1, with 7 bases fitting TRBD1. The CDR3 has 17 residues. V trimming: 2 bases; J trimming: 5 bases; junction bases outside the gene matches: 12. Germline CDR1 is MGHDK and CDR2 is SYGVNS. In DNA form, the CDR3 reads TGTGCCAGCAGTGAAAACTCCGGGACAGAGAAGGATCAGCCCCAGCATTTT. Protein product: CASSENSGTEKDQPQHF.

This clone rates as medium-sized. The V gene is TRBV19, the J gene TRBJ2-7; D unclear. Germline CDR1 LNHDA, CDR2 SQIVND (reference sequence). Trimming pared 4 bases from V and 3 bases from J, leaving 10 bases between. The CDR3 length is 13 residues. In DNA, the CDR3 is TGTGCCAGTAGTAGGGCCCGAGACTACGAGCAGTACTTC. It specifies CASSRARDYEQYF.

This chain links TRBV29-1 with TRBJ2-7; D is perhaps TRBD1 (6 bases). CDR1 and CDR2 from the germline V gene are SQVTM and ANQGSEA. The CDR3 spans 14 residues. V was cut by 1 base and J by 3 bases, with 13 bases left in between. The CDR3 sequence is CSVEAGQGIYEQYF. CDR3 DNA: TGCAGCGTTGAAGCGGGGCAGGGGATCTACGAGCAGTACTTC.

The J gene is TRBJ1-2, the V gene TRBV4-3; 12 positions agree with TRBD1. Per the germline V gene, CDR1 is LGHNA and CDR2 is YSLEER. Unmatched junction bases numbered 9, after V lost 2 bases and J lost 8 bases. This CDR3 is 16 amino acids long. The CDR3 protein is CASSQRAGTGGEGYTF. CDR3 nucleotide sequence: TGCGCCAGCAGCCAAAGGGCCGGGACAGGGGGCGAGGGCTACACCTTC.

This CDR3 is CASSFIPGNYGYTF. CDR3 nucleotide sequence: TGTGCCAGCAGTTTCATCCCAGGGAATTATGGCTACACCTTC. This chain uses TRBV28 with TRBJ1-2; perhaps TRBD1 as D (5 bases). Trimming cost V 3 bases and J 5 bases, with 13 bases left between them. Looked up from germline, CDR1 is MDHEN and CDR2 is SYDVKM. CDR3 length: 14 amino acids.

This clone was seen just once. The V gene is TRBV2, the J gene TRBJ1-2; 7 bases line up with TRBD1. The CDR3 runs 15 residues. The J segment lost 5 bases and the V segment lost 7 bases, leaving 13 bases of the junction unmatched. In germline, CDR1 is SNHLY, CDR2 FYNNEI. For the CDR3, the DNA is TGTGCCAGCACTAAGGAAGGGGGCGCATTATATGGCTACACCTTC. Protein product: CASTKEGGALYGYTF.

This clone has more than one count but fewer than ten. The rearrangement uses TRBV19 and TRBJ1-2; a weak D match, TRBD1 (6 bases). The CDR3 contains 16 residues. Germline V CDR1 and CDR2: LNHDA, SQIVND (reference sequence). Trimming pared 0 bases from V and 4 bases from J, leaving 15 bases between. CDR3 sequence reads: CASSIDPRTDSYGYTF. CDR3 in DNA: TGTGCCAGTAGTATAGATCCTCGGACAGATTCCTATGGCTACACCTTC.

By its share, this clone is medium-sized. V usage is TRBV7-9 and J usage is TRBJ1-3; 7 bases match TRBD1. V lost 1 base, J lost 8 bases, and 11 bases stayed unmatched. In germline, CDR1 is SEHNR, CDR2 FQNEAQ (reference sequence). The CDR3 has 16 residues. The CDR3 DNA is TGTGCCAGCAGCTTAGTCCCAACCGACAGGGAGTACACCATATATTTT. It is translated as CASSLVPTDREYTIYF.

This rearrangement joins TRBV27 to TRBJ1-4; 10 nucleotides match TRBD1. The germline gives CDR1 MNHEY, CDR2 SMNVEV (reference sequence). The CDR3 is 15 residues long. The junction had 7 bases not matched to a gene; V was cut back by 6 bases and J by 6 bases. CDR3 protein: CASRKPGQGHEKLFF. CDR3 sequence (DNA): TGTGCCAGCAGGAAACCGGGACAGGGGCATGAAAAACTGTTTTTT.

The chain is built from TRBV5-1 and TRBJ2-1, with TRBD1 as a possible D gene (6 bases). V was trimmed by 4 bases and J by 3 bases, leaving 11 bases between them. Germline V gives CDR1 SGHRS, CDR2 YFSETQ. The CDR3 contains 14 residues. In nucleotides, the CDR3 is TGCGCCAGCAGCCCCAGGGGTTTCTACAATGAGCAGTTCTTC. This codes for CASSPRGFYNEQFF.

The gene calls are TRBV9 and TRBJ2-7, with 8 bases identical to TRBD1. This CDR3 is built from 16 residues. After removal of 4 bases from V and 4 bases from J, the junction contained 13 bases not matched to a gene. Germline-derived CDR1 and CDR2 are SGDLS and YYNGEE. The CDR3 sequence is CASSIGTGYGEYEQYF. CDR3 sequence (DNA): TGTGCCAGCAGCATAGGGACAGGCTACGGGGAATACGAGCAGTACTTC. The full variable domain, in which reference TRBV9 and TRBJ2-7 provide the parts outside the CDR3, is DSGVTQTPKHLITATGQRVTLRCSPRSGDLSVYWYQQSLDQGLQFLIQYYNGEERAKGNILERFSAQQFPDLHSELNLSSLELGDSALYFCASSIGTGYGEYEQYFGPGTRLTVT.

The chain carries TRBV7-9 and TRBJ1-4; a weak D match, TRBD1 (5 bases). The CDR3 sequence is 13 residues long. With 7 bases removed from V and 8 bases from J, the gap between germline ends came to 14 bases. CDR1 and CDR2 from the germline V gene are SEHNR and FQNEAQ (reference sequence). CDR3 sequence: CASTGREGEKLFF. The DNA of the CDR3 is TGTGCCAGCACTGGCAGGGAGGGCGAAAAACTGTTTTTT.

The J gene is TRBJ2-7, the V gene TRBV10-3; no reliable D call. The CDR3 contains 14 residues. Germline V gene data show CDR1 as ENHRY and CDR2 as SYGVKD. Trimming shortened V by 2 bases and J by 0 bases, and 8 bases separated the two germline ends. The CDR3 DNA reads TGTGCCATCAGTGAGACGGGTCACTCCTACGAGCAGTACTTC. The encoded protein is CAISETGHSYEQYF.

This clone was picked up a small number of times. This chain connects TRBV29-1 to TRBJ2-3; D unresolved. V dropped 3 bases and J dropped 4 bases, with 8 bases sitting between them. CDR1 is SQVTM and CDR2 is ANQGSEA in the germline V gene. The CDR3 consists of 12 residues. CDR3 region: CSVELEADTQYF. DNA for the CDR3: TGCAGCGTTGAGTTAGAGGCAGATACGCAGTATTTT.

The genes are TRBV7-6 and TRBJ2-3, with unresolved D. Between the trimmed V and J ends, which lost 0 bases and 3 bases, there was a span of 7 bases. There are 14 residues in the CDR3. CDR1 and CDR2 from the germline V gene are SGHVS and FNYEAQ. CDR3 sequence reads: CASSLAGLTDTQYF. In DNA, the CDR3 is TGTGCCAGCAGCTTAGCGGGCCTTACAGATACGCAGTATTTT.

This clone is categorized as large. This sequence joins TRBV28 and TRBJ2-7, with a possible D match to TRBD2 (5 bases). The CDR3 spans 13 residues. Germline V gene lookup returns CDR1 MDHEN and CDR2 SYDVKM. V lost 6 bases and J lost 5, with 14 bases in between. CDR3 sequence (DNA): TGTGCCAGCAGCCAAACTAGGTTCCACGAGCAGTACTTC. This sequence encodes CASSQTRFHEQYF.

This chain joins TRBV30 and TRBJ1-3, with D unclear. Germline V gene lookup returns CDR1 GTSNPN and CDR2 SVGIG (reference sequence). V lost 0 bases and J lost 0, with 6 bases in between. This CDR3 is 14 amino acids long. In nucleotides, the CDR3 is TGTGCCTGGAGTGTATGGGCCTCTGGAAACACCATATATTTT. It codes for CAWSVWASGNTIYF.

The CDR3 is CASSLSQSYEQYF. The CDR3 region has the DNA TGTGCCAGCAGTTTATCCCAATCCTACGAGCAGTACTTC. The rearrangement joins TRBV27 to TRBJ2-7; D is undetermined. V was trimmed by 0 bases and J by 1 base, leaving 4 bases between them. The CDR3 contains 13 residues. Germline values: CDR1 MNHEY, CDR2 SMNVEV (reference sequence).